Presented here are 30 T cell receptor beta chains from one specimen sequenced in a study of blood T cell repertoires in COVID-19. Generated by immunoSEQ multiplex PCR, the TCRdb table keeps only in-frame clones and is missing some. The data show some 150,000 clones, 65% to 90% seen once. Sequences were obtained from peripheral blood. All receptors derive from a woman aged 45-59 years in a cohort sampled during active or convalescent COVID-19.

The rearrangement uses TRBV3-1 (or the pseudogene TRBV3-2) and TRBJ1-5; 7 nucleotides match TRBD1. The CDR3 totals 14 residues. Germline CDR1 is LGHDT and CDR2 is YNNKEL (reference sequence). The V gene end was trimmed by 6 bases and the J gene end by 5 bases; junction bases not matched to a gene: 7. The CDR3 DNA sequence: TGTGCCAGCAGTCTAGGACAGGAGCATCAGCCCCAGCATTTT. Encoded protein: CASSLGQEHQPQHF.

The rearrangement joins TRBV7-9 to TRBJ2-2, with D possibly TRBD2 on 5 matching bases. The CDR3 has 13 amino acids. V was shortened by 5 bases and J by 6 bases, with 10 bases between the two germline ends. Per the germline V gene, CDR1 is SEHNR and CDR2 is FQNEAQ (reference sequence). CDR3 coding DNA: TGTGCCAGCAGCCCTACTAGTGCCGGGGAGCTGTTTTTT. As protein: CASSPTSAGELFF.

The chain has TRBV11-2 and TRBJ1-2, with D possibly TRBD1 on 6 matching bases. The CDR3 totals 14 residues. Between the trimmed V and J ends, which lost 0 bases and 5 bases, there was a span of 10 bases. The germline gives CDR1 SGHAT, CDR2 FQNNGV. The DNA for the CDR3 is TGTGCCAGCAGCTTAGATGTGCAGGGGTATGGCTACACCTTC. Its protein is CASSLDVQGYGYTF.

The chain employs TRBV4-1 and TRBJ1-4; TRBD1 matches at 7 bases. Germline CDR1 and CDR2: MGHRA and YSYEKL. This CDR3 has 16 residues. After removal of 2 bases from V and 5 bases from J, the junction contained 8 bases not matched to a gene. The CDR3 is CASSQIPGQINEKLFF. DNA for the CDR3: TGCGCCAGCAGCCAAATACCGGGACAGATAAATGAAAAACTGTTTTTT.

This clone was recorded once. This chain joins TRBV20-1 and TRBJ2-1; D gene uncertain. CDR1 is DFQATT, CDR2 SNEGSKA, per germline (reference sequence). The V end was cut by 5 bases, the J end by 7 bases, with 6 bases between. The length of the CDR3 is 10 residues. The CDR3 reads CSAPQNEQFF. CDR3 DNA: TGCAGTGCTCCGCAGAATGAGCAGTTCTTC.

The chain links TRBV4-2 to TRBJ2-5; 9 nucleotides match TRBD2. From germline, CDR1 is LGHNA and CDR2 YNFKEQ. The CDR3 is made up of 17 amino acids. J gave up 5 bases and V 0 bases, and 10 bases lay outside the gene matches. The CDR3 region is CASSQEERGALRETQYF. The CDR3 nucleotides are TGTGCCAGCAGCCAAGAGGAGCGGGGGGCTCTAAGGGAGACCCAGTACTTC.

The V and J genes are TRBV5-6 and TRBJ2-2; possible D gene TRBD1, 6 bases. The ends were cut back, 0 bases at V and 1 base at J, with 7 bases in the middle. The CDR3 spans 15 residues. Germline-derived CDR1 and CDR2 are SGHDT and YYEEEE. CDR3 DNA sequence: TGTGCCAGCAGCTTGGAACAGGGGAACACCGGGGAGCTGTTTTTT. Protein product: CASSLEQGNTGELFF.

The chain uses TRBV4-1 and TRBJ2-1; the match to TRBD1 covers 10 bases. In germline, CDR1 is MGHRA, CDR2 YSYEKL. The CDR3 spans 17 residues. Unmatched junction bases numbered 14, after V lost 6 bases and J lost 6 bases. The CDR3 protein is CASSQTMTGGDLNEQFF. CDR3 bases: TGCGCCAGCAGTCAAACTATGACAGGGGGCGACCTCAATGAGCAGTTCTTC.

V is TRBV7-8 and J is TRBJ2-1; 9 bases are a match to TRBD1. Germline V lookup: CDR1 SGHVS, CDR2 FQNEAQ. This CDR3 has 19 amino acids. The J segment lost 5 bases and the V segment lost 5 bases, leaving 19 bases of the junction unmatched. DNA for the CDR3: TGTGCCAGCAGCCCCAACGGGGACAGGGCTCCTTCCTTTCACAATGAGCAGTTCTTC. This gives the protein CASSPNGDRAPSFHNEQFF.

The V and J genes are TRBV4-1 and TRBJ2-7, with D possibly TRBD1 on 7 matching bases. Trimming removed 0 bases at V and 4 bases at J, with 13 bases between. The CDR3 consists of 15 residues. The germline V gene has CDR1 MGHRA and CDR2 YSYEKL. CDR3 in DNA: TGCGCCAGCAGCCAAGATCCGGCAGGGGGGTACGAGCAGTACTTC. Translated, it gives CASSQDPAGGYEQYF.

The genes are TRBV7-3 and TRBJ1-1, with D possibly matching TRBD1 (6 bases). V dropped 2 bases and J dropped 6 bases, with 13 bases sitting between them. Germline V gene sequence: CDR1 SGHTA, CDR2 FQGTGA. CDR3 length equals 14 residues. CDR3 region: CASSLGVGGAEAFF. For the CDR3, the DNA is TGTGCCAGCAGCTTAGGGGTAGGGGGTGCTGAAGCTTTCTTT.

The rearrangement uses TRBV6-6 and TRBJ1-1; possibly TRBD1 for D (5 bases). Germline V lookup: CDR1 MNHNY, CDR2 SVGAGI (reference sequence). Trimming took off 6 bases at V and 0 bases at J, with 8 bases between the two ends. The CDR3 has 13 residues. CDR3 amino acids: CASSQQVNTEAFF. The CDR3 nucleotides are TGTGCCAGCAGCCAACAGGTGAACACTGAAGCTTTCTTT.

The V gene is TRBV10-3, the J gene TRBJ2-1; 14 bases are a match to TRBD2. From germline, CDR1 is ENHRY and CDR2 SYGVKD. The CDR3 consists of 15 residues. Trimming took 4 bases from V and 6 from J; bases not matched to a gene: 2. CDR3 bases: TGTGCCATCAGTGGACTAGCGGGGGGGCTCAATGAGCAGTTCTTC. It encodes CAISGLAGGLNEQFF.

This clone has only a few counts. The genes are TRBV3-1 (or the pseudogene TRBV3-2) and TRBJ1-1; 7 nucleotides match TRBD1. The CDR3 is made up of 13 amino acids. With 7 bases clipped from V and 0 bases from J, the junction kept 2 bases outside the gene matches. In germline, CDR1 is LGHDT, CDR2 YNNKEL (reference sequence). CDR3 protein: CASKGQVNTEAFF. In DNA form, the CDR3 reads TGTGCCAGCAAAGGACAGGTGAACACTGAAGCTTTCTTT.

This rearrangement joins TRBV6-4 to TRBJ2-5; 7 nucleotides align to TRBD1. V shed 6 bases, J shed 4 bases, and the junction held 8 bases outside the gene matches. There are 14 residues in the CDR3. The germline gives CDR1 MRHNA, CDR2 SNTAGT. This CDR3 is CASSRQGRAETQYF. The DNA for the CDR3 is TGTGCCAGCAGCCGACAGGGTCGCGCAGAGACCCAGTACTTC.

The chain couples TRBV4-3 to TRBJ1-2; TRBD1 matches at 7 bases. J lost 6 bases, V lost 0 bases, and 7 bases had no gene match. The CDR3 consists of 15 residues. The germline V gene has CDR1 LGHNA and CDR2 YSLEER. The CDR3 DNA reads as TGCGCCAGCAGCCAAGAGCTGAAGGGGGCGCATGGCTACACCTTC. This gives the protein CASSQELKGAHGYTF.

The gene calls are TRBV30 and TRBJ1-5; D is perhaps TRBD1 (6 bases). CDR1 GTSNPN and CDR2 SVGIG come from the germline V gene (reference sequence). V shed 1 base and J shed 6 bases, with 13 bases lying between them. The CDR3 loop spans 14 amino acids. The DNA of the CDR3 is TGTGCCTGGAGTGCAATACAGGGCGCTCAGCCCCAGCATTTT. Its protein product is CAWSAIQGAQPQHF. Full variable domain (rest looked up from reference TRBV30 and TRBJ1-5): SQTIHQWPATLVQPVGSPLSLECTVEGTSNPNLYWYRQAAGRGLQLLFYSVGIGQISSEVPQNLSASRPQDRQFILSSKKLLLSDSGFYLCAWSAIQGAQPQHFGDGTRLSIL.

DNA for the CDR3: TGTGCCAGCAGCTTTGGTAGCGGGGGGCGCTCCTACGAGCAGTACTTC. It yields the protein CASSFGSGGRSYEQYF. The chain employs TRBV5-6 and TRBJ2-7, with TRBD2 identical over 10 bases. The length of the CDR3 is 16 residues. V was clipped by 2 bases and J by 0 bases; unmatched bases: 5. CDR1 and CDR2 (germline): SGHDT, YYEEEE.

V and J are TRBV19 and TRBJ1-6, with a tentative D call TRBD1 (6 bases). Germline lookup yields CDR1 LNHDA and CDR2 SQIVND (reference sequence). Trimming pared 3 bases from V and 8 bases from J, leaving 11 bases between. The CDR3 is 14 residues long. CDR3 coding DNA: TGTGCCAGTAGTATCCGGACAGTTGATTCACCCCTCCACTTT. Translating gives CASSIRTVDSPLHF.

This rearrangement joins TRBV6-5 to TRBJ1-5, with D possibly TRBD1 on 6 matching bases. The CDR3 extends over 12 amino acids. The germline CDR1 and CDR2 sequences are MNHEY and SVGAGI. V was cut by 10 bases and J by 2 bases, with 9 bases left in between. The CDR3 region is CATAGGNQPQHF. The CDR3, as DNA: TGTGCCACAGCAGGGGGCAATCAGCCCCAGCATTTT.

This chain joins TRBV30 and TRBJ1-4; 10 bases line up with TRBD1. CDR1 GTSNPN and CDR2 SVGIG come from the germline V gene (reference sequence). V gave up 4 bases and J gave up 7 bases; unmatched junction bases: 6. The CDR3 contains 14 residues. CDR3 DNA: TGTGCCTGGAAGGGGACAGGGGTATTTGAAAAACTGTTTTTT. Its protein product is CAWKGTGVFEKLFF.

The V call is TRBV6-6, the J call TRBJ2-7, with a possible D match to TRBD1 (6 bases). Germline loops: CDR1 MNHNY, CDR2 SVGAGI (reference sequence). V was trimmed by 5 bases and J by 0 bases, leaving 14 bases between them. The CDR3 length is 15 residues. The CDR3 DNA follows: TGTGCCAGCAGTCACGATACAGGGATCTCCTACGAGCAGTACTTC. This translates into CASSHDTGISYEQYF.

This clone came up once. The V call is TRBV19, the J call TRBJ1-1; D is ambiguous. V dropped 3 bases and J dropped 8 bases, with 16 bases sitting between them. The CDR3 loop spans 14 amino acids. CDR1 LNHDA and CDR2 SQIVND come from the germline V gene (reference sequence). In nucleotides, the CDR3 is TGTGCCAGTAGTATCGGGAGGGTTGCTGAAGAAGCTTTCTTT. Its protein is CASSIGRVAEEAFF.

The J gene is TRBJ1-5, the V gene TRBV19; TRBD1 matches at 9 bases. V lost 4 bases and J lost 5; bases outside the gene matches: 6. Per germline, CDR1 LNHDA and CDR2 SQIVND (reference sequence). The CDR3 loop spans 15 amino acids. In DNA form, the CDR3 reads TGTGCCAGTAGTAGTTTAGGACAGGGGTATCAGCCCCAGCATTTT. As protein: CASSSLGQGYQPQHF.

V usage is TRBV18 and J usage is TRBJ2-3; the D gene is possibly TRBD1 (5 bases). The germline V and J ends were trimmed by 0 bases and 10 bases, with 14 bases remaining between them. Germline CDR1 is KGHSH and CDR2 is LQKENI. There are 14 residues in the CDR3. This chain's CDR3 is CASSPPGAARSQYF. CDR3 sequence (DNA): TGTGCCAGCTCACCACCAGGGGCTGCCAGATCGCAGTATTTT.

The genes are TRBV12-5 and TRBJ2-1; 8 bases align to TRBD2. The ends lost 1 base at V and 1 base at J; junction bases unmatched: 6. The CDR3 covers 17 residues. The germline V gene has CDR1 LGHNT and CDR2 FRNRAP. The CDR3 loop reads CASGLDREGSSYNEQFF. The CDR3 DNA reads TGTGCTAGTGGTTTGGACCGGGAGGGTAGTTCCTACAATGAGCAGTTCTTC.

The chain employs TRBV20-1 and TRBJ1-1; no definite D call. Germline lookup yields CDR1 DFQATT and CDR2 SNEGSKA (reference sequence). The CDR3 covers 10 residues. V was shortened by 4 bases and J by 3 bases, with 3 bases between the two germline ends. CDR3 in amino acids: CSATYTEAFF. CDR3 sequence (DNA): TGCAGTGCTACTTACACTGAAGCTTTCTTT.

V usage is TRBV19 and J usage is TRBJ1-3; possible D gene TRBD1, 5 bases. V gave up 10 bases and J gave up 0 bases, with 13 bases separating them. This CDR3 region has 14 residues. Germline V lookup: CDR1 LNHDA, CDR2 SQIVND (reference sequence). CDR3 sequence reads: CATRDSASGNTIYF. The CDR3 DNA follows: TGTGCCACGCGGGACTCTGCCTCTGGAAACACCATATATTTT.

This rearrangement joins TRBV6-5 to TRBJ2-7; the match to TRBD1 covers 9 bases. Germline V CDR1 and CDR2: MNHEY, SVGAGI. After removal of 7 bases from V and 4 bases from J, the junction contained 2 bases not matched to a gene. This CDR3 contains 12 residues. As DNA, the CDR3 is TGTGCCAGCACCGGGACAGGGTACGAGCAGTACTTC. Translation: CASTGTGYEQYF.

The chain couples TRBV6-4 to TRBJ2-3, with 9 bases aligning to TRBD2. The CDR3 consists of 13 residues. Germline values: CDR1 MRHNA, CDR2 SNTAGT. Losses at the gene ends were 10 bases for V and 3 bases for J; bases not matched to a gene: 5. The CDR3 region has the DNA TGTGCCACTTCTAGCGGGGCGACAGATACGCAGTATTTT. Translation: CATSSGATDTQYF.